This section outlines one TCR beta chain sequence together with its context. V was cut by 0 bases and J by 2 bases, with 17 bases left in between. The CDR3 spans 17 residues. Germline V gene lookup returns CDR1 SEHNR and CDR2 FQNEAQ (reference sequence). These data are taken from a study of technical replicates of blood from a handful of donors. The table came from immunoSEQ multiplex PCR; TCRdb's copy has only in-frame clones and leaves some out. The table includes about 69,000 clones, 88% detected once. Sequencing was performed on PBMCs. This clonotype was obtained from a human donor in good health. Some clones in this sample may be carry-over from other donors' samples. The chain carries TRBV7-9 and TRBJ2-7, with a possible D match to TRBD1 (5 bases). CDR3 region: CASSLAIGGAGTYEQYF. For the CDR3, the DNA is TGTGCCAGCAGCTTAGCTATCGGCGGTGCAGGGACCTACGAGCAGTACTTC.